The clone carrying this T cell receptor (beta chain) has more than one count but fewer than ten. Its antigen is not known. The germline V gene has CDR1 MDHEN and CDR2 SYDVKM. V was trimmed by 6 bases and J by 4 bases, leaving 7 bases between them. The CDR3 totals 12 residues. The entry originates in a study of tumor-infiltrating lymphocytes in primary liver carcinoma. Findings of the study overall: All five tumor regions shared only about 7-25% of top clones.

Researchers generated TCR beta cDNA from about 450 ng of total RNA, relying on a constant-region primer. Libraries of TCR beta came from three nested multiplex PCR rounds with slightly modified ARM-PCR. TRBV1-TRBV30 forward primers paired with a C-beta reverse primer drove the first two PCR rounds, approximately 11 cycles each. TCRdb reanalysed the multiplex PCR reads using MiXCR and keeps one entry per CDR3 protein. Found here are roughly 120,000 distinct CDR3 sequences, 64% of them singletons; the top ten hold more than 7%. Co-extraction of RNA and DNA was performed on about 20-33 mg of unsorted bulk tissue. Tumors were each sampled at five separate regions.

V gene TRBV28 combines with J gene TRBJ1-5, with D maybe TRBD1 (5 bases). The TCR was taken from a woman aged 60-75 years with primary liver carcinoma and hepatitis B virus infection. The sample comprised liver tumor tissue from sampling region 3. The subset: tumor region T3, left-lateral pole. The chain's CDR3 is CASSTGNQPQHF. The CDR3 nucleotides read TGTGCCAGCAGCACAGGTAATCAGCCCCAGCATTTT. The entire variable domain, with the rest obtained from reference TRBV28 and TRBJ1-5, is as follows: DVKVTQSSRYLVKRTGEKVFLECVQDMDHENMFWYRQDPGLGLRLIYFSYDVKMKEKGDIPEGYSVSREKKERFSLILESASTNQTSMYLCASSTGNQPQHFGDGTRLSIL.